The clone carrying this T cell receptor beta chain was detected only a few times. Assay: immunoSEQ multiplex PCR; the TCRdb copy retains only in-frame clones and omits some. The sample shows approximately 170,000 clones, around nine tenths of them seen only once. This CDR3 region has 13 residues. Germline trimming cut 7 bases from V and 3 bases from J; bases unmatched to any gene: 4. The data derive from a study of T cell responses to AZD1222 COVID-19 vaccine. The origin of this receptor is an adult who received the AZD1222 COVID-19 vaccine. V and J are TRBV12-3 or TRBV12-4 and TRBJ1-1, with 8 bases matching TRBD1. The source was peripheral blood, collected 28 days after the second AZD1222 dose. This chain's CDR3 is CASKDRDYTEAFF. CDR3 bases: TGTGCCAGCAAGGACAGGGATTACACTGAAGCTTTCTTT.